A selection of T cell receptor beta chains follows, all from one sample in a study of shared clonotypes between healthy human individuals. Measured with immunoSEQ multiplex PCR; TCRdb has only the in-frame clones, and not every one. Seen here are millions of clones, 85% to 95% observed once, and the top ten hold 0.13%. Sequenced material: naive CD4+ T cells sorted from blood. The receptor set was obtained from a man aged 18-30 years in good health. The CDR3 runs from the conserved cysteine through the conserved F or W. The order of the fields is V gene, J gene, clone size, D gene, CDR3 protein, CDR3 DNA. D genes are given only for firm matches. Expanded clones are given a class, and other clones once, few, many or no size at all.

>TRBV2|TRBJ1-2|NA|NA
CASSGNTGVQSVYTF
TGTGCCAGCAGTGGGAACACAGGAGTTCAAAGTGTCTACACCTTC
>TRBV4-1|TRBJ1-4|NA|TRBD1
CASSLTGHEKLFF
TGCGCCAGCAGCCTGACAGGGCACGAAAAACTGTTTTTT
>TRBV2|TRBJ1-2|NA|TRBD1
CASGGQGASRGYTF
TGTGCCAGCGGGGGACAGGGGGCATCGCGCGGCTACACCTTC
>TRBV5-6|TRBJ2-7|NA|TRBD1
CASSLQGGTYEQYF
TGTGCCAGCAGCTTACAAGGGGGCACCTACGAGCAGTACTTC
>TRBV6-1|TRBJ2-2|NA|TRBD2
CASSEGLAGAVTGELFF
TGTGCCAGCAGTGAAGGGCTAGCGGGAGCGGTAACCGGGGAGCTGTTTTTT
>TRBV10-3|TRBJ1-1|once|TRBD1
CAISGTDRDGEAFF
TGTGCCATCAGTGGGACGGACAGGGATGGGGAAGCTTTCTTT
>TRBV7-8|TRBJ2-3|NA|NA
CASSLVDVDTDTQYF
TGTGCCAGCAGCTTAGTTGACGTAGACACAGATACGCAGTATTTT
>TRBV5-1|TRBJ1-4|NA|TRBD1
CASSLDPSRQGNEKLFF
TGCGCCAGCAGCTTGGATCCATCGCGACAGGGTAATGAAAAACTGTTTTTT
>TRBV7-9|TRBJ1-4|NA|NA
CASSPLSGGRLFF
TGTGCCAGCAGCCCCCTGTCGGGGGGGAGACTGTTTTTT
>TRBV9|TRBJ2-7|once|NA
CASSVKWSSYEQYF
TGTGCCAGCAGCGTGAAGTGGTCCTCCTACGAGCAGTACTTC
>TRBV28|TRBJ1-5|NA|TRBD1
CASSLYRDRYSNQPQHF
TGTGCCAGCAGTTTATACCGGGACAGATATAGCAATCAGCCCCAGCATTTT
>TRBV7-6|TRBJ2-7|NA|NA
CASSSRRVGSPGHEQYF
TGTGCCAGCAGCTCCCGCAGGGTAGGTTCCCCCGGTCACGAGCAGTACTTC
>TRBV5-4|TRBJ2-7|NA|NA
CASSLVGGEGSYEQYF
TGTGCCAGCAGCTTGGTAGGGGGGGAAGGCTCCTACGAGCAGTACTTC
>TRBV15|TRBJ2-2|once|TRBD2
CATSRDLAANTGELFF
TGTGCCACCAGCAGAGATCTAGCGGCGAACACCGGGGAGCTGTTTTTT
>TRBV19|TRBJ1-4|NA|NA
CASSSDSPNEKLFF
TGTGCCAGTAGTAGCGACAGTCCCAATGAAAAACTGTTTTTT
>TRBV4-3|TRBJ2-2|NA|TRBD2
CASSRTSGYTGELFF
TGCGCCAGCAGCCGAACTAGCGGTTACACCGGGGAGCTGTTTTTT
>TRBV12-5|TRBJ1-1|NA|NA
CASGFLRSGGRDTEAFF
TGTGCTAGTGGTTTTCTCCGGAGTGGAGGTCGGGACACTGAAGCTTTCTTT
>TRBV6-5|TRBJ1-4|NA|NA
CATKGRTEKLFF
TGTGCCACAAAAGGCAGAACAGAAAAACTGTTTTTT
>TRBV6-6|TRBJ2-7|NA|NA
CASSYSGSGYEQYF
TGTGCCAGCAGTTATTCCGGGAGTGGGTACGAGCAGTACTTC
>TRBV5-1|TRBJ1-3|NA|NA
CASSSGNSGNTIYF
TGCGCCAGCAGCAGTGGGAACTCTGGAAACACCATATATTTT
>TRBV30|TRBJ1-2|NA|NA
CAWSPGTFYGYTF
TGTGCCTGGAGTCCCGGGACCTTCTATGGCTACACCTTC
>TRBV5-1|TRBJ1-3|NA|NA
CASSPGAISSGNTIYF
TGCGCCAGCAGTCCAGGGGCAATCTCTTCTGGAAACACCATATATTTT
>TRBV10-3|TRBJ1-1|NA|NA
CAISEGRNTEAFF
TGTGCCATCAGTGAAGGACGGAACACTGAAGCTTTCTTT
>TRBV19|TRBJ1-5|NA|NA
CASSIGPQANNQPQHF
TGTGCCAGTAGTATAGGGCCGCAGGCCAACAATCAGCCCCAGCATTTT
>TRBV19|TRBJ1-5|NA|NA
CASSWQGRGQPQHF
TGTGCCAGTAGTTGGCAGGGACGCGGTCAGCCCCAGCATTTT
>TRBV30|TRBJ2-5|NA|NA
CAWRGMSRETQYF
TGTGCCTGGAGAGGCATGAGTAGGGAGACCCAGTACTTC
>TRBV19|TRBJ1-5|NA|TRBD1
CASSIRRQGSGQPQHF
TGTGCCAGTAGTATCCGGAGACAGGGGAGCGGTCAGCCCCAGCATTTT
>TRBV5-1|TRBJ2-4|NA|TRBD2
CASSLGLAGVNAQYF
TGCGCCAGCAGCTTGGGACTAGCGGGAGTGAACGCTCAGTACTTC
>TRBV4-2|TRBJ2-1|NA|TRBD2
CASSQDLTGGLLALYNEQFF
TGTGCCAGCAGCCAAGATCTCACGGGGGGGCTCCTTGCGCTCTACAATGAGCAGTTCTTC
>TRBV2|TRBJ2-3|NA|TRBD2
CASSVGGGATDTQYF
TGTGCCAGCAGTGTGGGCGGGGGAGCCACAGATACGCAGTATTTT
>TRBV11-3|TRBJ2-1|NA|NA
CASSLDGSSYNEQFF
TGTGCCAGCAGCTTAGACGGAAGCTCCTACAATGAGCAGTTCTTC
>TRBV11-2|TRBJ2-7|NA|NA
CASSRIMGEQYF
TGTGCCAGCAGCCGGATTATGGGGGAGCAGTACTTC
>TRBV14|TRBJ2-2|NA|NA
CASQGPGELFF
TGTGCCAGTCAGGGGCCCGGGGAGCTGTTTTTT
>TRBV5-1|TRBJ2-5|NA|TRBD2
CASTSGLAGPPQETQYF
TGCGCCAGCACGAGTGGTTTAGCGGGCCCGCCCCAAGAGACCCAGTACTTC
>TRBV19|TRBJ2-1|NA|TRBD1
CATKGRQGLNEQFF
TGTGCCACAAAGGGGAGACAGGGTCTCAATGAGCAGTTCTTC
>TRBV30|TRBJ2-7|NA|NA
CAWSNSVSYEQYF
TGTGCCTGGAGCAACAGCGTCTCCTACGAGCAGTACTTC
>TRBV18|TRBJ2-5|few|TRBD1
CASSPPTGQETQYF
TGTGCCAGCTCACCACCGACAGGGCAAGAGACCCAGTACTTC
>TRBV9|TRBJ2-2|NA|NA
CASSIRGEGTGELFF
TGTGCCAGCAGCATCAGGGGAGAGGGCACCGGGGAGCTGTTTTTT
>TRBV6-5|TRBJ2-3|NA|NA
CASTNTKGTDTQYF
TGTGCCAGCACCAATACTAAGGGGACAGATACGCAGTATTTT
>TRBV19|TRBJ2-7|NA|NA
CASSLQLSGPYEQYF
TGTGCCAGTAGTCTCCAGCTCAGTGGACCCTACGAGCAGTACTTC
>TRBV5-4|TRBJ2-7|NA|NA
CASSLERYLEQYF
TGTGCCAGCAGCTTGGAACGGTACCTCGAGCAGTACTTC
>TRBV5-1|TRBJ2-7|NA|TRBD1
CASSPRTGQPYEQYF
TGCGCCAGCAGCCCCAGGACAGGTCAACCCTACGAGCAGTACTTC
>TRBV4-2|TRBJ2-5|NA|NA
CASGNRETQYF
TGTGCCAGCGGGAATCGGGAGACCCAGTACTTC
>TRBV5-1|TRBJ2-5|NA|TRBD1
CASSLLGDREWTQYF
TGCGCCAGCAGCTTGCTGGGGGACAGGGAGTGGACCCAGTACTTC
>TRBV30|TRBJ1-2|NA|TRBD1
CAWRLYTQGAKGYTF
TGTGCCTGGAGGCTTTACACCCAGGGGGCGAAGGGCTACACCTTC
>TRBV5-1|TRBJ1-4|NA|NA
CASSSSPRFGEKLFF
TGCGCCAGCAGTAGCTCCCCTCGGTTTGGAGAAAAACTGTTTTTT
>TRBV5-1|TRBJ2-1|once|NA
CASSLAQLNEQFF
TGCGCCAGCAGCTTGGCCCAGCTCAATGAGCAGTTCTTC
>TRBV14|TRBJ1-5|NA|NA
CASSPGQMNSNQPQHF
TGTGCCAGCAGCCCCGGACAGATGAATAGCAATCAGCCCCAGCATTTT